The 13 T cell receptor beta chains listed next were all sequenced from one sample in a study of shared clonotypes between healthy human individuals. Clones were sequenced by immunoSEQ multiplex PCR, and TCRdb holds only the in-frame ones, with some missing. The table lists 980,000 or so clones, over 75% of them singletons. Sequencing input: memory CD4+ T cells sorted from blood. Subset here: CD45RA-negative fraction. These receptors were obtained from a man younger than 35 in good health.

This clone was counted a few times. Other DNA sequences in this sample translate to the same CDR3. The chain carries TRBV30 and TRBJ2-3; 7 bases are shared with TRBD2. V lost 4 bases, J lost 0 bases, and 1 base stayed unmatched. CDR1 and CDR2 from the germline V gene are GTSNPN and SVGIG (reference sequence). This CDR3 contains 13 residues. The CDR3 sequence: CAWTSGSTDTQYF. In DNA form, the CDR3 reads TGTGCCTGGACTAGCGGAAGCACAGATACGCAGTATTTT. Full variable domain (rest looked up from reference TRBV30 and TRBJ2-3): SQTIHQWPATLVQPVGSPLSLECTVEGTSNPNLYWYRQAAGRGLQLLFYSVGIGQISSEVPQNLSASRPQDRQFILSSKKLLLSDSGFYLCAWTSGSTDTQYFGPGTRLTVL.

J is TRBJ1-2 and V is TRBV7-2; D not certain. Germline V gene lookup returns CDR1 SGHTA and CDR2 FQGNSA. Deletions cut 1 base from V and 7 bases from J, with 10 bases between. The CDR3 is 13 amino acids. This CDR3 is CASSLGGLGGYTF. The CDR3 nucleotides are TGTGCCAGCAGCTTAGGTGGGTTAGGTGGCTACACCTTC.

The chain couples TRBV7-2 to TRBJ2-5; 7 bases fit TRBD1. This CDR3 is built from 14 residues. The V gene end was trimmed by 1 base and the J gene end by 6 bases; junction bases not matched to a gene: 5. Germline V gene lookup returns CDR1 SGHTA and CDR2 FQGNSA. CDR3 nucleotides: TGTGCCAGCAGCTTAGGACAGGGACCCAAGACCCAGTACTTC. Translating it yields CASSLGQGPKTQYF.

The J gene is TRBJ1-2, the V gene TRBV10-2; unclear D gene. This CDR3 is built from 14 residues. The V gene's germline CDR1 is WSHSY and CDR2 SAAADI. V dropped 3 bases and J dropped 6 bases, with 14 bases sitting between them. CDR3 amino acids: CASSDPRRGNGYTF. CDR3 coding DNA: TGCGCCAGCAGTGACCCCAGGAGAGGCAATGGCTACACCTTC.

The rearrangement uses TRBV6-6 and TRBJ2-7; the D is unclear. Trimming took off 0 bases at V and 2 bases at J, with 11 bases between the two ends. Germline-derived CDR1 and CDR2 are MNHNY and SVGAGI (reference sequence). This CDR3 spans 15 amino acids. CDR3 DNA sequence: TGTGCCAGCAGTTACTCCCTACTACCACCCTACGAGCAGTACTTC. It codes for CASSYSLLPPYEQYF.

The CDR3 protein is CASSPQRQGPEQYF. The CDR3, as DNA: TGTGCCAGCTCACCTCAGCGACAGGGTCCCGAGCAGTACTTC. The chain links TRBV18 to TRBJ2-7; TRBD1 matches 7 bases. Germline CDR1 reads KGHSH; CDR2 reads LQKENI. Germline trimming cut 3 bases from V and 6 bases from J; bases unmatched to any gene: 8. CDR3 length: 14 amino acids.

This clone was found once. The V gene is TRBV10-1, the J gene TRBJ2-1; tentatively, D is TRBD1 or TRBD2 (7 bases each). The V end lost 5 bases, the J end lost 4 bases, and 18 bases lay between the germline ends. CDR1 WNHNN and CDR2 SYGVQD come from the germline V gene (reference sequence). CDR3 size: 16 residues. Here the CDR3 reads CASSPGGGQGYNEQFF. The CDR3 DNA is TGCGCCAGCAGTCCAGGGGGGGGGCAAGGATACAATGAGCAGTTCTTC.

The V gene is TRBV27, the J gene TRBJ2-2; 9 bases agree with TRBD2. The CDR3 is 15 residues long. V dropped 6 bases and J dropped 4; count of bases not matched to a gene: 6. The germline V gene has CDR1 MNHEY and CDR2 SMNVEV (reference sequence). The CDR3 loop reads CASSRGREGTGELFF. Here the CDR3 DNA reads TGTGCCAGCAGCCGTGGGCGGGAGGGCACCGGGGAGCTGTTTTTT.

This rearrangement joins TRBV7-9 to TRBJ2-7, with 10 bases lining up with TRBD1. V gave up 2 bases and J gave up 5 bases; unmatched junction bases: 3. The germline gives CDR1 SEHNR, CDR2 FQNEAQ (reference sequence). The CDR3 has 14 residues. CDR3 nucleotide sequence: TGTGCCAGCAGCTTACGGGACAGGGGCCACGAGCAGTACTTC. Its translation: CASSLRDRGHEQYF.

The chain links TRBV5-4 to TRBJ1-1, with 8 bases matching TRBD1. The CDR3 extends over 14 amino acids. The V and J ends lost 0 bases and 11 bases, in that order; junction bases with no gene match: 9. CDR1 and CDR2 (germline): SGHNT, YYREEE (reference sequence). The CDR3 DNA reads TGTGCCAGCAGCTTGGACAGGGGGTCACTTTTCGCTTTCTTT. Protein product: CASSLDRGSLFAFF.

This rearrangement joins TRBV18 to TRBJ2-5, with 7 positions matching TRBD1. Germline values: CDR1 KGHSH, CDR2 LQKENI. The V and J ends lost 3 bases and 2 bases, in that order; junction bases with no gene match: 6. The length of the CDR3 is 15 residues. The CDR3 is CASSPPGQHQETQYF. CDR3 nucleotide sequence: TGTGCCAGCTCACCTCCGGGACAGCATCAAGAGACCCAGTACTTC.

Of note for this clone: The junction departs from germline at one end; a sequencing error may be responsible. The sample carries other DNA sequences with the same CDR3. V usage is TRBV7-7 and J usage is TRBJ2-3, with TRBD2 matching 7 bases. Germline V CDR1 and CDR2: SSHAT, FNYEAQ (reference sequence). The CDR3 totals 14 residues. This chain's CDR3 is CASSLSGVTDTQYF. As DNA, the CDR3 is TGTGCTAGCAGCTTAAGCGGGGTCACAGATACGCAGTATTTT. The whole variable domain, remainder taken from reference TRBV7-7 and TRBJ2-3, is GAGVSQSPRYKVTKRGQDVTLRCDPISSHATLYWYQQALGQGPEFLTYFNYEAQPDKSGLPSDRFSAERPEGSISTLTIQRTEQRDSAMYRCASSLSGVTDTQYFGPGTRLTVL.

The chain carries TRBV10-3 and TRBJ2-3; 7 nucleotides agree with TRBD2. CDR3 length: 16 residues. Germline V gives CDR1 ENHRY, CDR2 SYGVKD. V lost 3 bases and J lost 0; bases outside the gene matches: 6. As DNA, the CDR3 is TGTGCCATCAGTGAACGGGAGGCCCCTAGCACAGATACGCAGTATTTT. Encoded protein: CAISEREAPSTDTQYF.